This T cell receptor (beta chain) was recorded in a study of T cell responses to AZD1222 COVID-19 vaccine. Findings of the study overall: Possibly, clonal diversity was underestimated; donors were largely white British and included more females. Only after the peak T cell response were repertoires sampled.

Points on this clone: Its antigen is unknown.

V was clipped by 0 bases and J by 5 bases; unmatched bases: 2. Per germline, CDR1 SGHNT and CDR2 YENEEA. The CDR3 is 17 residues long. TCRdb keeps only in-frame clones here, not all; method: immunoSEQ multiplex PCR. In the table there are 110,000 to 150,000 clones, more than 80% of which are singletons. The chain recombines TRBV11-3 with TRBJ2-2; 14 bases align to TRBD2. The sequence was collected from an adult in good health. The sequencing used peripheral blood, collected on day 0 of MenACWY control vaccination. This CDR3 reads CASSLEGLAGVTGELFF. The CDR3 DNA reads TGTGCCAGCAGCTTAGAGGGACTAGCGGGAGTTACCGGGGAGCTGTTTTTT. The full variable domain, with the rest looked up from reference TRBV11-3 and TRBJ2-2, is EAGVVQSPRYKIIEKKQPVAFWCNPISGHNTLYWYLQNLGQGPELLIRYENEEAVDDSQLPKDRFSAERLKGVDSTLKIQPAELGDSAVYLCASSLEGLAGVTGELFFGEGSRLTVL.